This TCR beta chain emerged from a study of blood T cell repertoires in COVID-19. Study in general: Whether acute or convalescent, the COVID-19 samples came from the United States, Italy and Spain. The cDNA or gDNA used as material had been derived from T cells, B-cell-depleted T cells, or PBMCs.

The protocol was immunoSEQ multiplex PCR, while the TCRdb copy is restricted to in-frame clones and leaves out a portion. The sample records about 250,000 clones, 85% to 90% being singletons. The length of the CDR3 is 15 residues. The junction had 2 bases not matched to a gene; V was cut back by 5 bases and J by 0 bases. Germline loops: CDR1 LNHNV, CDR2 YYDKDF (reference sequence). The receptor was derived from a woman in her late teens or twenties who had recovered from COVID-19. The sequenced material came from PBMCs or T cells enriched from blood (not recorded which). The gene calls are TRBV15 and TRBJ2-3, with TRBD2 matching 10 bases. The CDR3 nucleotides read TGTGCCACCAGCGGACTAGCGGCTAGCACAGATACGCAGTATTTT. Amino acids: CATSGLAASTDTQYF.